Shown below are 3 T cell receptor beta chains from a single sample sequenced in a study of CD8+ T cells in alopecia areata. RNA extraction and reverse transcription yielded cDNA as sequencing template. Using immunoSEQ multiplex PCR, the repertoire was profiled, and TCRdb retains in-frame clones only, with some absent. The sample gives approximately 150,000 clones, less than 70% of which show up once; approximately 15% is in the top ten. As to treatment: oral pan-JAK inhibitor, 5-10 mg twice daily. The material sequenced was CD4+ T cells sorted from blood, taken at week 24, from a patient treated with tofacitinib. Receptor source: a human donor with alopecia areata.

The rearrangement links TRBV29-1 to TRBJ1-1; 7 nucleotides line up with TRBD1. Germline V gene data show CDR1 as SQVTM and CDR2 as ANQGSEA. This CDR3 is 13 amino acids long. After removal of 6 bases from V and 1 base from J, the junction contained 5 bases not matched to a gene. Here the CDR3 reads CSVRTGQNTEAFF. DNA for the CDR3: TGCAGCGTAAGGACAGGTCAGAACACTGAAGCTTTCTTT.

The chain carries TRBV5-4 and TRBJ1-1; D ambiguous. Deletions cut 6 bases from V and 0 bases from J, with 15 bases between. Germline V CDR1 and CDR2: SGHNT, YYREEE (reference sequence). There are 15 residues in the CDR3. CDR3 sequence: CASTAGSPMNTEAFF. In DNA form, the CDR3 reads TGTGCCAGCACTGCTGGCAGCCCCATGAACACTGAAGCTTTCTTT.

This clone was counted a few times. This chain uses TRBV6-5 with TRBJ1-1, with unresolved D. Trimming took off 10 bases at V and 1 base at J, with 13 bases between the two ends. The CDR3 contains 13 residues. The germline gives CDR1 MNHEY, CDR2 SVGAGI. CDR3 in DNA: TGTGCCACTTGGACCATAGGGAACACTGAAGCTTTCTTT. Protein: CATWTIGNTEAFF.